These T cell receptor beta chains were read from a single sample in a study of T cell clones after liver transplantation. Using immunoSEQ multiplex PCR, the repertoire was profiled, and TCRdb retains in-frame clones only, with some absent. Found here are about 70,000 clones, 80% of them singletons; the top ten hold about 0.79%. Specimen: CD4+ T cells from blood, collected 12 months after liver transplant. All receptors come from a human patient who received a liver transplant. A subset of T cells may come from the graft donor. Both conserved end residues are part of each CDR3. D genes are given only for firm matches. Size is omitted from some rows. Given values are once, few, many or a class for expanded clones.

d_gene: TRBD2; j_gene: TRBJ2-3; abundance: -; v_gene: TRBV5-4; CDR3aa: CASSLGLAGGRRDTQYF; CDR3nt: TGTGCCAGCAGCTTGGGACTAGCGGGAGGCAGGAGGGATACGCAGTATTTT
d_gene: -; j_gene: TRBJ2-3; abundance: -; v_gene: TRBV30; CDR3aa: CAWSRVNGGIDTQYF; CDR3nt: TGTGCCTGGAGTCGAGTAAATGGGGGAATAGATACGCAGTATTTT
d_gene: -; j_gene: TRBJ2-7; abundance: -; v_gene: TRBV7-2; CDR3aa: CASSSGPGNEQYF; CDR3nt: TGTGCCAGCAGCTCCGGCCCGGGGAACGAGCAGTACTTC
d_gene: TRBD1; j_gene: TRBJ1-1; abundance: -; v_gene: TRBV18; CDR3aa: CASSPLDRGTEAFF; CDR3nt: TGTGCCAGCTCACCCTTGGACAGGGGAACTGAAGCTTTCTTT
d_gene: -; j_gene: TRBJ2-5; abundance: -; v_gene: TRBV5-4; CDR3aa: CASSLADQGTQYF; CDR3nt: TGTGCCAGCAGCTTGGCGGACCAAGGGACCCAGTACTTC
d_gene: -; j_gene: TRBJ2-2; abundance: -; v_gene: TRBV2; CDR3aa: CASSRRMGTGELFF; CDR3nt: TGTGCCAGCAGTCGACGTATGGGTACCGGGGAGCTGTTTTTT
d_gene: -; j_gene: TRBJ1-1; abundance: -; v_gene: TRBV29-1; CDR3aa: CSVERTLNTEAFF; CDR3nt: TGCAGCGTTGAGCGCACTTTGAACACTGAAGCTTTCTTT
d_gene: TRBD2; j_gene: TRBJ2-1; abundance: once; v_gene: TRBV28; CDR3aa: CASSSGTSGAYNEQFF; CDR3nt: TGTGCCAGCAGTTCCGGGACTAGCGGGGCCTACAATGAGCAGTTCTTC
d_gene: -; j_gene: TRBJ2-6; abundance: -; v_gene: TRBV5-1; CDR3aa: CASSLVGAGANVLTF; CDR3nt: TGCGCCAGCAGCTTGGTAGGGGCTGGGGCCAACGTCCTGACTTTC
d_gene: TRBD1; j_gene: TRBJ1-5; abundance: -; v_gene: TRBV2; CDR3aa: CASSRLGQGGNQPQHF; CDR3nt: TGTGCCAGCAGCCGACTCGGACAGGGCGGCAATCAGCCCCAGCATTTT
d_gene: -; j_gene: TRBJ2-7; abundance: -; v_gene: TRBV10-3; CDR3aa: CAISGLQGGEQYF; CDR3nt: TGTGCCATCAGCGGATTACAGGGCGGTGAGCAGTACTTC
d_gene: TRBD2; j_gene: TRBJ2-5; abundance: -; v_gene: TRBV28; CDR3aa: CASSYASLAGLQETQYF; CDR3nt: TGTGCCAGCAGTTATGCGTCACTAGCGGGACTCCAAGAGACCCAGTACTTC
d_gene: TRBD1; j_gene: TRBJ2-7; abundance: -; v_gene: TRBV7-9; CDR3aa: CARSRDRGRYEQYF; CDR3nt: TGTGCCAGGTCCCGGGACAGGGGAAGGTACGAGCAGTACTTC
d_gene: -; j_gene: TRBJ2-7; abundance: few; v_gene: TRBV27; CDR3aa: CASGMGTPAF; CDR3nt: TGTGCCAGCGGAATGGGGACTCCGGCCTTC
d_gene: -; j_gene: TRBJ1-2; abundance: -; v_gene: TRBV6-6; CDR3aa: CASSLQGTDGYTF; CDR3nt: TGTGCCAGCAGTCTACAGGGAACGGATGGCTACACCTTC
d_gene: -; j_gene: TRBJ2-2; abundance: -; v_gene: TRBV6-4; CDR3aa: CASRDPNTGELFF; CDR3nt: TGTGCCAGCAGGGACCCCAACACCGGGGAGCTGTTTTTT
d_gene: -; j_gene: TRBJ2-5; abundance: -; v_gene: TRBV18; CDR3aa: CASSPRRGGGETQYF; CDR3nt: TGTGCCAGCTCACCCCGCCGAGGGGGAGGGGAGACCCAGTACTTC
d_gene: -; j_gene: TRBJ2-2; abundance: -; v_gene: TRBV6-1; CDR3aa: CASSLGLTGNGELFF; CDR3nt: TGTGCCAGCAGCCTCGGACTCACGGGGAACGGGGAGCTGTTTTTT
d_gene: -; j_gene: TRBJ2-2; abundance: -; v_gene: TRBV19; CDR3aa: CASSPFINNGELFF; CDR3nt: TGTGCCAGTAGCCCTTTTATAAATAACGGGGAGCTGTTTTTT
d_gene: -; j_gene: TRBJ2-2; abundance: -; v_gene: TRBV11-2; CDR3aa: CASSLARATGELFF; CDR3nt: TGTGCCAGCAGCTTAGCCAGGGCCACCGGGGAGCTGTTTTTT
d_gene: -; j_gene: TRBJ2-3; abundance: few; v_gene: TRBV5-1; CDR3aa: CASSSTQGDTQYF; CDR3nt: TGCGCCAGCAGCTCAACACAGGGAGATACGCAGTATTTT
d_gene: -; j_gene: TRBJ2-7; abundance: -; v_gene: TRBV15; CDR3aa: CATSSPGDSPYEQYF; CDR3nt: TGTGCCACCAGCAGCCCTGGGGACTCTCCCTACGAGCAGTACTTC